This entry lists 18 T cell receptor beta chains sequenced from one sample in a study of shared clonotypes between healthy human individuals. Assay used: immunoSEQ multiplex PCR; TCRdb lists only in-frame clones, some missing. This table has some 1,400,000 clones, roughly 96% appearing once. Material: naive CD4+ T cells sorted from blood. Specified subset: CD45RA+ positively selected. All receptors derive from a man in his thirties or forties in good health.

The sample holds one count of this clone. The chain links TRBV21-1 to TRBJ2-1; the table assigns TRBD2, which was not confirmed against the DNA. TRBV21-1 has pseudogene status. There are 15 residues in the CDR3. Here the CDR3 reads CASSKKGLKYNEQFF. DNA of the CDR3: TGTGCCAGCAGCAAGAAGGGACTGAAATACAATGAGCAGTTCTTC.

The chain recombines TRBV6-4 with TRBJ2-2, with a tentative D call TRBD1 (5 bases). Germline V gene data show CDR1 as MRHNA and CDR2 as SNTAGT. CDR3 length equals 14 residues. Between the trimmed V and J ends, which lost 2 bases and 6 bases, there was a span of 10 bases. Here the CDR3 reads CASSDRRGSGELFF. In DNA form, the CDR3 reads TGTGCCAGCAGTGACCGAAGGGGCTCCGGGGAGCTGTTTTTT.

The gene calls are TRBV11-2 and TRBJ2-2; D possibly corresponds to TRBD2 (5 bases). CDR1 is SGHAT and CDR2 is FQNNGV in the germline V gene. This CDR3 region has 16 residues. The V end was cut by 5 bases, the J end by 4 bases, with 17 bases between. The CDR3 sequence: CASSLAGRGVTGELFF. CDR3 nucleotides: TGTGCCAGCAGCCTAGCAGGTCGGGGAGTCACCGGGGAGCTGTTTTTT.

V gene TRBV7-9 combines with J gene TRBJ1-1; possible D gene TRBD1, 6 bases. CDR1 is SEHNR and CDR2 is FQNEAQ in the germline V gene (reference sequence). V was trimmed by 1 base and J by 11 bases, leaving 14 bases between them. The CDR3 has 13 amino acids. CDR3 residues: CASSLEGGRNAFF. The CDR3 DNA is TGTGCCAGCAGCTTAGAGGGGGGCCGGAATGCTTTCTTT.

The CDR3 spells CASSPATGGSYNEQFF. In nucleotides, the CDR3 is TGTGCCAGCAGCCCAGCGACGGGAGGCTCCTACAATGAGCAGTTCTTC. The chain has TRBV7-6 and TRBJ2-1, with 7 bases lining up with TRBD2. Germline V gives CDR1 SGHVS, CDR2 FNYEAQ. This CDR3 is built from 16 residues. After removal of 5 bases from V and 0 bases from J, the junction contained 7 bases not matched to a gene. Supplemented by reference TRBV7-6 and TRBJ2-1, the full variable domain reads GAGVSQSPRYKVTKRGQDVALRCDPISGHVSLYWYRQALGQGPEFLTYFNYEAQQDKSGLPNDRFSAERPEGSISTLTIQRTEQRDSAMYRCASSPATGGSYNEQFFGPGTRLTVL.

The chain links TRBV27 to TRBJ2-3; D is undetermined. The CDR3 contains 13 residues. Looked up from germline, CDR1 is MNHEY and CDR2 is SMNVEV (reference sequence). The ends were cut back, 2 bases at V and 2 bases at J, with 5 bases in the middle. Here the CDR3 DNA reads TGTGCCAGCAGTTTAAAACACACAGATACGCAGTATTTT. Translating it yields CASSLKHTDTQYF.

The chain combines TRBV28 with TRBJ2-2, with 8 bases fitting TRBD1. The germline V gene encodes CDR1 MDHEN and CDR2 SYDVKM. The CDR3 is made up of 16 amino acids. Trimming removed 3 bases from V and 4 bases from J; junction bases left unmatched: 7. The CDR3: CASSFLDRGLTGELFF. The CDR3 DNA reads TGTGCCAGCAGTTTCTTAGACAGGGGCCTCACCGGGGAGCTGTTTTTT.

Worth noting for this clone: Other nucleotide sequences from this sample produce the same CDR3. The CDR3 is CASSATGDYGYTF. CDR3 bases: TGTGCCAGCAGTGCAACAGGGGACTATGGCTACACCTTC. V usage is TRBV6-1 and J usage is TRBJ1-2; 7 positions match TRBD1. The CDR3 extends over 13 amino acids. Germline CDR1 and CDR2: MNHNS and SASEGT. V lost 4 bases to trimming and J lost 3 bases; unmatched junction nucleotides: 2.

The V and J genes are TRBV5-1 and TRBJ2-3; possibly TRBD1 for D (6 bases). The CDR3 loop spans 17 amino acids. Germline-derived CDR1 and CDR2 are SGHRS and YFSETQ. V lost 7 bases and J 1 base, leaving 22 bases between the germline ends. CDR3 sequence reads: CASAEDSRRLGTDTQYF. CDR3 in DNA: TGCGCCAGCGCGGAGGACAGCAGAAGATTAGGCACAGATACGCAGTATTTT.

V is TRBV19 and J is TRBJ2-7, with D tentatively TRBD1 (5 bases). The V end was cut by 6 bases, the J end by 2 bases, with 8 bases between. The CDR3 extends over 12 amino acids. Germline assignment: CDR1 LNHDA and CDR2 SQIVND (reference sequence). The CDR3 DNA sequence: TGTGCCAGTAGCGACAGAGCCTACGAGCAGTACTTC. The encoded protein is CASSDRAYEQYF. The variable domain in full, completed from reference TRBV19 and TRBJ2-7, reads DGGITQSPKYLFRKEGQNVTLSCEQNLNHDAMYWYRQDPGQGLRLIYYSQIVNDFQKGDIAEGYSVSREKKESFPLTVTSAQKNPTAFYLCASSDRAYEQYFGPGTRLTVT.

The V call is TRBV28, the J call TRBJ2-1; D ambiguous. CDR1 is MDHEN, CDR2 SYDVKM, per germline. CDR3 length: 14 amino acids. V was trimmed by 1 base and J by 6 bases, leaving 10 bases between them. CDR3 amino acids: CASSLSPGFNEQFF. In DNA form, the CDR3 reads TGTGCCAGCAGTTTATCGCCCGGGTTCAATGAGCAGTTCTTC.

The genes are TRBV19 and TRBJ2-7; tentatively, D is TRBD1 (5 bases). The CDR3 spans 15 residues. V was shortened by 9 bases and J by 3 bases, with 21 bases between the two germline ends. Germline assignment: CDR1 LNHDA and CDR2 SQIVND (reference sequence). Here the CDR3 reads CASVNTGTGHYEQYF. CDR3 nucleotides: TGTGCCAGCGTCAATACCGGTACAGGCCACTACGAGCAGTACTTC.

For this clone: Other nucleotide sequences in the sample specify the same CDR3. The chain has TRBV4-3 and TRBJ2-3; the match to TRBD2 covers 9 bases. V lost 0 bases and J lost 3; bases outside the gene matches: 4. Germline values: CDR1 LGHNA, CDR2 YSLEER. The CDR3 length is 16 residues. CDR3 region: CASSQELAGGTDTQYF. CDR3 DNA: TGCGCCAGCAGCCAAGAATTGGCGGGAGGGACAGATACGCAGTATTTT.

The genes are TRBV28 and TRBJ2-1, with 8 bases that match TRBD1. The germline gives CDR1 MDHEN, CDR2 SYDVKM. After removal of 5 bases from V and 4 bases from J, the junction contained 10 bases not matched to a gene. The CDR3 covers 16 residues. The CDR3 loop is CASSPPGQGPYNEQFF. CDR3 DNA sequence: TGTGCCAGCAGTCCACCCGGACAGGGCCCTTACAATGAGCAGTTCTTC. Filled out from reference TRBV28 and TRBJ2-1, the complete variable domain reads DVKVTQSSRYLVKRTGEKVFLECVQDMDHENMFWYRQDPGLGLRLIYFSYDVKMKEKGDIPEGYSVSREKKERFSLILESASTNQTSMYLCASSPPGQGPYNEQFFGPGTRLTVL.

As regards this clone: Other DNA sequences in this specimen translate into the identical CDR3. The chain combines TRBV7-9 with TRBJ2-1, with D tentatively TRBD2 (6 bases). Germline V gene lookup returns CDR1 SEHNR and CDR2 FQNEAQ (reference sequence). The V end lost 1 base, the J end lost 0 bases, and 7 bases lay between the germline ends. This CDR3 is built from 15 residues. CDR3 residues: CASSLGSGSYNEQFF. In DNA, the CDR3 is TGTGCCAGCAGCTTAGGTAGCGGCTCCTACAATGAGCAGTTCTTC.

The chain joins TRBV6-1 to TRBJ2-7; D ambiguous. The CDR3 totals 13 residues. Between the trimmed V and J ends, which lost 4 bases and 6 bases, there was a span of 13 bases. Germline V CDR1 and CDR2: MNHNS, SASEGT. This CDR3 is CASSASSAAEQYF. The CDR3 nucleotides are TGTGCCAGCAGTGCGTCATCGGCTGCCGAGCAGTACTTC.

V is TRBV6-6 and J is TRBJ1-5; TRBD1 is a possible D gene (5 bases). The V gene lost 2 bases and the J gene lost 7 bases, with 12 bases spanning the gap. CDR3 size: 14 residues. Germline loops: CDR1 MNHNY, CDR2 SVGAGI (reference sequence). The CDR3 DNA reads TGTGCCAGCAGTTACCCCCCTAGGGGACAGCCCCAGCATTTT. Its protein is CASSYPPRGQPQHF.

This sequence joins TRBV6-1 and TRBJ2-7; D gene unclear. CDR3 size: 12 residues. Germline assignment: CDR1 MNHNS and CDR2 SASEGT. Trimming pared 4 bases from V and 3 bases from J, leaving 7 bases between. DNA of the CDR3: TGTGCCAGCAGTGTTTGGGGCTACGAGCAGTACTTC. Translating gives CASSVWGYEQYF.